Listed below are T cell receptor beta chains from one sample, sequenced in a study of blood T cells in healthy people across ages. TCRdb ran MiXCR on the 5' RACE reads and lists one entry per CDR3 protein. This sample yields some 710,000 distinct CDR3 sequences, of which more than 35% are seen a single time; 15% to 20% belongs to the top ten. Sequencing used blood. The source of these receptors is a man of 80 years or more in good health. The CDR3 runs from the conserved cysteine through the conserved F or W. A D gene is named only where the DNA matches it firmly. A clone size is listed for some rows: how often the clone was seen (once, few, many), or a class if it is expanded.

J gene: TRBJ2-3; D gene: -; clone size: few; V gene: TRBV7-3; CDR3 DNA: TGTGCCAGCAGCTTAAATGGGCCGGGGGCTAGCACAGATACGCAGTATTTT; CDR3 protein: CASSLNGPGASTDTQYF
J gene: TRBJ2-3; D gene: -; clone size: -; V gene: TRBV20-1; CDR3 DNA: TGCAGTGCTAGAGCAGCCAGGGGGAGGACAGATACGCAGTATTTT; CDR3 protein: CSARAARGRTDTQYF
J gene: TRBJ2-7; D gene: TRBD1; clone size: -; V gene: TRBV7-8; CDR3 DNA: TGTGCCAGCAGCTTAGTAGGACAGGGTTTTTTTTACGAGCAGTACTTC; CDR3 protein: CASSLVGQGFFYEQYF
J gene: TRBJ2-3; D gene: TRBD2; clone size: many; V gene: TRBV12-3/TRBV12-4; CDR3 DNA: TGTGCCAGCGGGCCTAGCGGGAGCTTGGATACGCAGTATTTT; CDR3 protein: CASGPSGSLDTQYF
J gene: TRBJ2-7; D gene: -; clone size: -; V gene: TRBV12-3/TRBV12-4; CDR3 DNA: TGTGCCAGCAGTAAGGGACACCCGTACTACGAGCAGTACTTC; CDR3 protein: CASSKGHPYYEQYF
J gene: TRBJ2-3; D gene: -; clone size: -; V gene: TRBV6-1; CDR3 DNA: TGTGCCAGCAGTGAATTTGGGGGCGAGGGAGATACGCAGTATTTT; CDR3 protein: CASSEFGGEGDTQYF
J gene: TRBJ2-7; D gene: -; clone size: few; V gene: TRBV28; CDR3 DNA: TGTGCCAGCAGAAAAGGAATCTCCAGCTCCTACGAGCAGTACTTC; CDR3 protein: CASRKGISSSYEQYF
J gene: TRBJ2-1; D gene: TRBD2; clone size: -; V gene: TRBV28; CDR3 DNA: TGTGCCAGCAGTTTCGGGGCCCGAGCGGGGGACAATGAGCAGTTCTTC; CDR3 protein: CASSFGARAGDNEQFF
J gene: TRBJ2-1; D gene: -; clone size: many; V gene: TRBV20-1; CDR3 DNA: TGCAGTGCTAGAGGCCCTCGGAATGAGCAGTTCTTC; CDR3 protein: CSARGPRNEQFF
J gene: TRBJ2-7; D gene: -; clone size: many; V gene: TRBV7-8; CDR3 DNA: TGTGCCAGCAGCTTAGGGAAGCGGACCTACGAGCAGTACTTC; CDR3 protein: CASSLGKRTYEQYF
J gene: TRBJ2-5; D gene: TRBD1; clone size: -; V gene: TRBV20-1; CDR3 DNA: TGCAGGGCTGGACAGGACGGGCAAGAGACCCAGTACTTC; CDR3 protein: CRAGQDGQETQYF
J gene: TRBJ2-3; D gene: TRBD2; clone size: -; V gene: TRBV12-3/TRBV12-4; CDR3 DNA: TGTGCCAGCAGTTTTGCTAGCGGGAGCTATACGCAGTATTTT; CDR3 protein: CASSFASGSYTQYF
J gene: TRBJ1-1; D gene: -; clone size: -; V gene: TRBV29-1; CDR3 DNA: TGCAGCGTTGGACAGGAAAGGGCTTTCTTT; CDR3 protein: CSVGQERAFF
J gene: TRBJ1-4; D gene: -; clone size: -; V gene: TRBV25-1; CDR3 DNA: TGTGCCAGCAGTGCCACCGGGACCCAGAATGAAAAACTGTTTTTT; CDR3 protein: CASSATGTQNEKLFF
J gene: TRBJ2-7; D gene: -; clone size: few; V gene: TRBV20-1; CDR3 DNA: TGCAGTGCTAGAGGGTTCGTCGACGAGCAGTACTTC; CDR3 protein: CSARGFVDEQYF
J gene: TRBJ2-1; D gene: -; clone size: few; V gene: TRBV20-1; CDR3 DNA: TGCAGTGCTAGAGATTGGGCCGGGACCAATGAGCAGTTCTTC; CDR3 protein: CSARDWAGTNEQFF
J gene: TRBJ2-1; D gene: -; clone size: once; V gene: TRBV9; CDR3 DNA: TGTGCCAGCAGCGCGGGAGAGGGATCCTACAATGAGCAGTTCTTC; CDR3 protein: CASSAGEGSYNEQFF
J gene: TRBJ2-4; D gene: TRBD1; clone size: -; V gene: TRBV29-1; CDR3 DNA: TGCAGCGTTGAGACAGGGGTAGACATTCAGTACTTC; CDR3 protein: CSVETGVDIQYF
J gene: TRBJ2-1; D gene: TRBD2; clone size: -; V gene: TRBV7-3; CDR3 DNA: TGTGCCAGCAGCTTAATACTAGCGGGAACTAATGAGCAGTTCTTC; CDR3 protein: CASSLILAGTNEQFF
J gene: TRBJ2-5; D gene: TRBD2; clone size: -; V gene: TRBV20-1; CDR3 DNA: TGCAGTGCTAGTTGGGGGGGAGAGACCCAGTACTTC; CDR3 protein: CSASWGGETQYF
J gene: TRBJ2-1; D gene: TRBD2; clone size: -; V gene: TRBV6-5; CDR3 DNA: TGTGCCAGCAGTTATGATCTTAGCGGGAGGGGCCTAGTCTTC; CDR3 protein: CASSYDLSGRGLVF
J gene: TRBJ2-7; D gene: -; clone size: -; V gene: TRBV5-1; CDR3 DNA: TGCGCCAGCAGCACACGAAGGGATGAGCAGTACTTC; CDR3 protein: CASSTRRDEQYF
J gene: TRBJ2-6; D gene: -; clone size: once; V gene: TRBV29-1; CDR3 DNA: TGCAGCGTTGGTAGGGAGGCCAACGTCCTGACTTTC; CDR3 protein: CSVGREANVLTF
J gene: TRBJ2-4; D gene: TRBD2; clone size: -; V gene: TRBV14; CDR3 DNA: TGTGCCGGCAGCCTCCTAGCGGGAGCCTACAATGAGCAGTACTTC; CDR3 protein: CAGSLLAGAYNEQYF
J gene: TRBJ2-2; D gene: TRBD2; clone size: -; V gene: TRBV29-1; CDR3 DNA: TGCAGCGTTGAAGACACCGGGACTAGCAACACCGGGGAGCTGTTTTTT; CDR3 protein: CSVEDTGTSNTGELFF
J gene: TRBJ2-3; D gene: TRBD1; clone size: -; V gene: TRBV6-2/TRBV6-3; CDR3 DNA: TGTGCCAGCACTAAAGGGCGGACAGGTCCCTGGGATACGCAGTATTTT; CDR3 protein: CASTKGRTGPWDTQYF
J gene: TRBJ2-7; D gene: TRBD2; clone size: -; V gene: TRBV5-4; CDR3 DNA: TGTGCCAGCAGCTACGGGAGGGGCTCCTACAACGAGCAGTACTTC; CDR3 protein: CASSYGRGSYNEQYF
J gene: TRBJ2-1; D gene: TRBD2; clone size: -; V gene: TRBV20-1; CDR3 DNA: TGCAGTGCTAGACTGACTAGCGGGACTGGCAATGAGCAGTTCTTC; CDR3 protein: CSARLTSGTGNEQFF
J gene: TRBJ2-3; D gene: TRBD2; clone size: -; V gene: TRBV5-8; CDR3 DNA: TGTGTCAGCAGCTTGGGAGGAGGGACTAGTACAGATACGCAGTATTTT; CDR3 protein: CVSSLGGGTSTDTQYF
J gene: TRBJ2-3; D gene: TRBD2; clone size: few; V gene: TRBV7-2; CDR3 DNA: TGTGCCAGCAGCCCCAGCGGGGGGCTGGGAGATACGCAGTATTTT; CDR3 protein: CASSPSGGLGDTQYF
J gene: TRBJ2-1; D gene: TRBD2; clone size: few; V gene: TRBV20-1; CDR3 DNA: TGCAGTGCTAGAGTTCCCTCGGGACTAGCGGGAGGCGGGCACTACGATGAGCAGTTCTTC; CDR3 protein: CSARVPSGLAGGGHYDEQFF
J gene: TRBJ1-2; D gene: -; clone size: -; V gene: TRBV12-3/TRBV12-4; CDR3 DNA: TGTGCCAGCAGTCCCGTCCTTGTGGGGGGCTACACCTTC; CDR3 protein: CASSPVLVGGYTF
J gene: TRBJ2-7; D gene: -; clone size: few; V gene: TRBV6-2/TRBV6-3; CDR3 DNA: TGTGCCCACCAGGACACGTATGGTGACGAGCAGTACTTC; CDR3 protein: CAHQDTYGDEQYF
J gene: TRBJ1-1; D gene: -; clone size: -; V gene: TRBV7-9; CDR3 DNA: TGTGCCAGCAGCCAAGGGGCAGCATTGAACACTGAAGCTTTCTTT; CDR3 protein: CASSQGAALNTEAFF
J gene: TRBJ2-1; D gene: -; clone size: -; V gene: TRBV12-3/TRBV12-4; CDR3 DNA: TGTGCCAGCAGCTGGGGCAGCCTCAATGAGCAGTTCTTC; CDR3 protein: CASSWGSLNEQFF
J gene: TRBJ1-1; D gene: TRBD1; clone size: -; V gene: TRBV20-1; CDR3 DNA: TGCAGTGCGGCCCAGGGGGACACTGAAGCTTTCTTT; CDR3 protein: CSAAQGDTEAFF